Shown below are 26 T cell receptor beta chains from a single sample sequenced in a study of OX40 agonist ivuxolimab in advanced cancers. Measured with immunoSEQ multiplex PCR; TCRdb has only the in-frame clones, and not every one. The sample records about 15,000 clones, 80% to 90% being singletons. The input for sequencing was CD4+ or CD8+ T cells sorted from blood, taken in a trial of the OX40 agonist ivuxolimab. The source is an adult with an advanced solid tumor such as melanoma, head and neck, liver or kidney cancer.

The chain is built from TRBV25-1 and TRBJ2-3; no clear D gene. Germline V gene lookup returns CDR1 MGHDK and CDR2 SYGVNS. V was cut by 8 bases and J by 5 bases, with 5 bases left in between. CDR3 length equals 10 residues. CDR3 in amino acids: CASHEDTQYF. DNA of the CDR3: TGTGCCAGCCACGAAGATACGCAGTATTTT. The whole variable domain, remainder taken from reference TRBV25-1 and TRBJ2-3, is EADIYQTPRYLVIGTGKKITLECSQTMGHDKMYWYQQDPGMELHLIHYSYGVNSTEKGDLSSESTVSRIRTEHFPLTLESARPSHTSQYLCASHEDTQYFGPGTRLTVL.

This chain joins TRBV28 and TRBJ2-3; TRBD2 might be the D (6 bases). This CDR3 region has 17 residues. The V gene's germline CDR1 is MDHEN and CDR2 SYDVKM. Trimming took 8 bases from V and 3 from J, leaving 24 bases between them. The CDR3 reads CASPPGLILRSTDTQYF. DNA of the CDR3: TGTGCCAGCCCCCCGGGACTCATCCTGAGGAGTACAGATACGCAGTATTTT.

V is TRBV10-2 and J is TRBJ2-3; D remains unclear. V lost 4 bases, J lost 0 bases, and 8 bases lay in between. Germline values: CDR1 WSHSY, CDR2 SAAADI. CDR3 size: 14 residues. This CDR3 reads CASSVNPSTDTQYF. The CDR3 nucleotides are TGCGCCAGCAGTGTAAACCCTAGCACAGATACGCAGTATTTT.

V is TRBV13 and J is TRBJ2-1; D is unclear. This CDR3 contains 14 residues. From germline, CDR1 is PRHDT and CDR2 FYEKMQ (reference sequence). Deletions cut 4 bases from V and 8 bases from J, with 15 bases between. The CDR3 region has the DNA TGTGCCAGCAGCTCATCTCTTAGGGAAGATGAGCAGTTCTTC. The encoded protein is CASSSSLREDEQFF.

This clone was seen only once. The V and J genes are TRBV7-9 and TRBJ2-1; D may match TRBD1 or TRBD2 (5 bases each). The CDR3 loop spans 16 amino acids. Trimming left V 5 bases short and J 0 bases short, with 14 bases between. Germline V gives CDR1 SEHNR, CDR2 FQNEAQ (reference sequence). The CDR3 DNA reads as TGTGCCAGCAGCCCTCGTGAGGGGAGCTCCTACAATGAGCAGTTCTTC. It translates to CASSPREGSSYNEQFF.

This clone came up a few times. This chain joins TRBV4-2 and TRBJ1-1; 7 bases agree with TRBD1. V lost 5 bases to trimming and J lost 7 bases; unmatched junction nucleotides: 10. Germline CDR1 is LGHNA and CDR2 is YNFKEQ. The CDR3 sequence is 14 residues long. The CDR3 DNA reads as TGTGCCAGCAGCGATTACCGGGACAGTCGTGAAGCTTTCTTT. This sequence encodes CASSDYRDSREAFF.

This chain joins TRBV4-2 and TRBJ2-7; D perhaps matches TRBD2 (5 bases). This CDR3 is built from 11 residues. The germline V and J ends were trimmed by 5 bases and 3 bases, with 5 bases remaining between them. Germline CDR1 LGHNA, CDR2 YNFKEQ. The CDR3 coding sequence is TGTGCCAGCAGCGAGGGCTACGAGCAGTACTTC. Amino acids: CASSEGYEQYF.

CDR3 amino acids: CASSFEGAGYEQYF. The DNA of the CDR3 is TGTGCCAGCAGTTTTGAGGGGGCGGGCTACGAGCAGTACTTC. This chain connects TRBV27 to TRBJ2-7, with 7 bases fitting TRBD1. The CDR3 sequence is 14 residues long. V lost 3 bases and J lost 3; bases outside the gene matches: 5. Per the germline V gene, CDR1 is MNHEY and CDR2 is SMNVEV (reference sequence).

The J gene is TRBJ2-6, the V gene TRBV19; D gene unclear. This CDR3 is built from 17 residues. The germline V gene encodes CDR1 LNHDA and CDR2 SQIVND (reference sequence). V dropped 4 bases and J dropped 6 bases, with 19 bases sitting between them. CDR3 in DNA: TGTGCCAGTAGTACGGACCCTAATGCTCTGGTGGCCAACGTCCTGACTTTC. Translating gives CASSTDPNALVANVLTF.

The chain carries TRBV7-2 and TRBJ1-1; no definite D call. Trimming took 1 base from V and 5 from J, leaving 11 bases between them. Germline V gene sequence: CDR1 SGHTA, CDR2 FQGNSA. The CDR3 length is 14 residues. In DNA, the CDR3 is TGTGCCAGCAGCTTAGGTTCTTGGGGAACTGAAGCTTTCTTT. The encoded protein is CASSLGSWGTEAFF.

The chain employs TRBV27 and TRBJ2-7, with TRBD1 matching over 8 bases. This CDR3 spans 15 amino acids. J was trimmed by 2 bases and V by 6 bases; bases with no gene match: 9. CDR1 and CDR2 from the germline V gene are MNHEY and SMNVEV (reference sequence). The CDR3 coding sequence is TGTGCCAGCAGGGTTACAGGGGGAACGACCTACGAGCAGTACTTC. Translated: CASRVTGGTTYEQYF.

This chain links TRBV5-8 with TRBJ2-5, with 8 bases lining up with TRBD1. Germline assignment: CDR1 SGHTS and CDR2 YDEGEE. Trimming at V came to 3 bases and at J to 0 bases, leaving 4 bases not matched to a gene. The CDR3 runs to 15 residues. Written as DNA, the CDR3 is TGTGCCAGCAGCTCTGGACAGGGTAACCAAGAGACCCAGTACTTC. This gives the protein CASSSGQGNQETQYF.

The chain carries TRBV25-1 and TRBJ2-1; D remains ambiguous. Germline-derived CDR1 and CDR2 are MGHDK and SYGVNS. Trimming took 3 bases from V and 7 from J, leaving 16 bases between them. The CDR3 has 15 amino acids. CDR3 loop: CASSELRPIQNEQFF. Written as DNA, the CDR3 is TGTGCCAGCAGTGAGCTTAGGCCAATTCAAAATGAGCAGTTCTTC. Using reference TRBV25-1 and TRBJ2-1 for the parts outside the CDR3, the full variable domain is EADIYQTPRYLVIGTGKKITLECSQTMGHDKMYWYQQDPGMELHLIHYSYGVNSTEKGDLSSESTVSRIRTEHFPLTLESARPSHTSQYLCASSELRPIQNEQFFGPGTRLTVL.

V is TRBV28 and J is TRBJ1-2, with 9 bases identical to TRBD1. CDR1 is MDHEN, CDR2 SYDVKM, per germline. V shed 6 bases, J shed 4 bases, and the junction held 9 bases outside the gene matches. CDR3 length equals 15 residues. CDR3 coding DNA: TGTGCCAGCAGGGGCAGACAGGGGGTAGGCTATGGCTACACCTTC. Its protein product is CASRGRQGVGYGYTF.

The chain has TRBV7-9 and TRBJ2-7; D uncertain. CDR1 SEHNR and CDR2 FQNEAQ come from the germline V gene (reference sequence). The CDR3 covers 12 residues. Trimming stripped 3 bases from V and 3 bases from J, with 6 bases between. CDR3 bases: TGTGCCAGCAGCTTGGCAGTCTACGAGCAGTACTTC. As protein: CASSLAVYEQYF.

The chain combines TRBV29-1 with TRBJ2-7; the match to TRBD2 covers 12 bases. Germline trimming cut 7 bases from V and 3 bases from J; bases unmatched to any gene: 4. The germline CDR1 and CDR2 sequences are SQVTM and ANQGSEA. The CDR3 covers 13 residues. Written as DNA, the CDR3 is TGCAGCGGCAGACTAGCGGGGGACTACGAGCAGTACTTC. It yields the protein CSGRLAGDYEQYF.

On this clone: A read error may explain this, as a much larger clone is one base away. The CDR3 DNA reads as TGTGCCAGCAGCGTAGGGGCAGAGGGCGGGAATGAGCAGTTCTTC. Amino acids: CASSVGAEGGNEQFF. The chain combines TRBV9 with TRBJ2-1, with D perhaps TRBD2 (5 bases). V was clipped by 0 bases and J by 7 bases, with 14 bases between them. CDR3 length: 15 residues. In germline, CDR1 is SGDLS, CDR2 YYNGEE. The entire variable domain, with the rest obtained from reference TRBV9 and TRBJ2-1, is as follows: DSGVTQTPKHLITATGQRVTLRCSPRSGDLSVYWYQQSLDQGLQFLIQYYNGEERAKGNILERFSAQQFPDLHSELNLSSLELGDSALYFCASSVGAEGGNEQFFGPGTRLTVL.

V and J are TRBV4-2 and TRBJ2-1; D could derive from TRBD1 or TRBD2 (5 bases each). V lost 4 bases and J lost 4, with 14 bases in between. Per germline, CDR1 LGHNA and CDR2 YNFKEQ. This CDR3 has 15 amino acids. CDR3 nucleotide sequence: TGTGCCAGCAGCCGATCCGGGACGAAGTACAATGAGCAGTTCTTC. Its protein is CASSRSGTKYNEQFF.

DNA for the CDR3: TGTGCCAGCAGCTTGGTGTTCGGACAGGGGGCCGGGGAGACCCAGTACTTC. Its protein is CASSLVFGQGAGETQYF. The chain has TRBV5-6 and TRBJ2-5; 11 nucleotides match TRBD1. The CDR3 is 17 amino acids. The germline V gene encodes CDR1 SGHDT and CDR2 YYEEEE. The junction had 9 bases not matched to a gene; V was cut back by 0 bases and J by 5 bases. Using reference TRBV5-6 and TRBJ2-5 for the parts outside the CDR3, the full variable domain is DAGVTQSPTHLIKTRGQQVTLRCSPKSGHDTVSWYQQALGQGPQFIFQYYEEEERQRGNFPDRFSGHQFPNYSSELNVNALLLGDSALYLCASSLVFGQGAGETQYFGPGTRLLVL.

V gene TRBV4-1 combines with J gene TRBJ2-3; 12 bases are a match to TRBD2. The V segment lost 1 base and the J segment 0 bases; nucleotides outside the gene matches: 5. Germline lookup yields CDR1 MGHRA and CDR2 YSYEKL. The CDR3 loop spans 18 amino acids. The CDR3 DNA reads TGCGCCAGCAGCCAAGCGGGACTAGCGGGTGACAGCACAGATACGCAGTATTTT. This sequence encodes CASSQAGLAGDSTDTQYF.

The chain employs TRBV7-9 and TRBJ1-5; D remains unclear. Germline V CDR1 and CDR2: SEHNR, FQNEAQ (reference sequence). V dropped 5 bases and J dropped 3 bases, with 8 bases sitting between them. This CDR3 has 13 residues. The CDR3 bases are TGTGCCAGCAGCGCGGGAGTCAATCAGCCCCAGCATTTT. As protein: CASSAGVNQPQHF.

V is TRBV2 and J is TRBJ2-5, with no clear D. Trimming took 11 bases from V and 1 from J, leaving 8 bases between them. The CDR3 totals 11 residues. Germline V gene sequence: CDR1 SNHLY, CDR2 FYNNEI. CDR3 in DNA: TGTGCCTTCCCGTCCCAAGAGACCCAGTACTTC. Translated, it gives CAFPSQETQYF.

The V and J genes are TRBV5-4 and TRBJ2-5; 12 nucleotides match TRBD2. The germline gives CDR1 SGHNT, CDR2 YYREEE (reference sequence). The CDR3 is 14 residues long. With 5 bases clipped from V and 5 bases from J, the junction kept 4 bases outside the gene matches. The CDR3 DNA sequence: TGTGCCAGCAGTTCAGGACTAGCGGGGGAGACCCAGTACTTC. Its protein product is CASSSGLAGETQYF.

The chain has TRBV5-1 and TRBJ2-7, with a tentative D call TRBD2 (5 bases). Germline V gene data show CDR1 as SGHRS and CDR2 as YFSETQ. The CDR3 runs 16 residues. Trimming removed 0 bases from V and 4 bases from J, with 17 bases in between. The CDR3 DNA sequence: TGCGCCAGCAGCTTGGTTGGGAGTTCGCCTTATTACGAGCAGTACTTC. This translates into CASSLVGSSPYYEQYF. Together with reference TRBV5-1 and TRBJ2-7, the CDR3 gives the full variable domain: KAGVTQTPRYLIKTRGQQVTLSCSPISGHRSVSWYQQTPGQGLQFLFEYFSETQRNKGNFPGRFSGRQFSNSRSEMNVSTLELGDSALYLCASSLVGSSPYYEQYFGPGTRLTVT.

The chain carries TRBV11-3 and TRBJ2-4, with D perhaps TRBD2 (6 bases). Germline lookup yields CDR1 SGHNT and CDR2 YENEEA. V lost 7 bases, J lost 8 bases, and 24 bases lay in between. This CDR3 is built from 16 residues. The CDR3 spells CASKLRGYSGVDIQYF. The CDR3 region has the DNA TGTGCCAGCAAACTTAGGGGTTATTCGGGGGTGGACATTCAGTACTTC. The whole variable domain, filled in from reference TRBV11-3 and TRBJ2-4, reads EAGVVQSPRYKIIEKKQPVAFWCNPISGHNTLYWYLQNLGQGPELLIRYENEEAVDDSQLPKDRFSAERLKGVDSTLKIQPAELGDSAVYLCASKLRGYSGVDIQYFGAGTRLSVL.

The gene calls are TRBV6-5 and TRBJ2-1; no clear D. Germline CDR1 is MNHEY and CDR2 is SVGAGI. The CDR3 length is 13 residues. The V end lost 11 bases, the J end lost 0 bases, and 11 bases lay between the germline ends. The CDR3 reads CAAGQRSYNEQFF. CDR3 DNA: TGTGCCGCCGGTCAACGCTCCTACAATGAGCAGTTCTTC.